The 4 T cell receptor beta chains below come from one sample, sequenced in a study of shared clonotypes between healthy human individuals. Data came from immunoSEQ multiplex PCR; TCRdb stores just in-frame clones and leaves some out. This table holds under 1,100,000 clones, 65% to 75% found once. Sequenced input: memory CD4+ T cells sorted from blood. Stated subset: CD45RA-negative fraction. The receptors originated from a man between 18 and 29 years old in good health.

This rearrangement joins TRBV6-1 to TRBJ2-2, with no clear D. Germline V gives CDR1 MNHNS, CDR2 SASEGT. V lost 7 bases and J 4 bases, leaving 13 bases between the germline ends. The CDR3 contains 14 residues. DNA of the CDR3: TGTGCCAGCATATTTAGGGTTGGCACCGGGGAGCTGTTTTTT. Encoded protein: CASIFRVGTGELFF.

This chain's CDR3 is CASSGGQAFSYEQYF. CDR3 nucleotide sequence: TGTGCCAGCAGCGGCGGACAGGCCTTTTCCTACGAGCAGTACTTC. The J gene is TRBJ2-7, the V gene TRBV11-2; 7 bases line up with TRBD1. Germline V gene lookup returns CDR1 SGHAT and CDR2 FQNNGV. The CDR3 runs 15 residues. V gave up 5 bases and J gave up 1 base; unmatched junction bases: 8.

J is TRBJ1-5 and V is TRBV12-5; TRBD1 matches at 8 bases. The CDR3 spans 17 residues. Trimming removed 2 bases from V and 7 bases from J; junction bases left unmatched: 13. CDR1 LGHNT and CDR2 FRNRAP come from the germline V gene. The CDR3 DNA reads TGTGCTAGTGGTTTGACCCTTAAGACAGGGGAGGGACAGCCCCAGCATTTT. Its protein product is CASGLTLKTGEGQPQHF.

This clone occurred once. The rearrangement joins TRBV18 to TRBJ2-7; the D gene is possibly TRBD1 (6 bases). This CDR3 has 14 amino acids. The V and J ends lost 0 bases and 3 bases respectively, with 9 bases between them. Germline CDR1 is KGHSH and CDR2 is LQKENI. CDR3 loop: CASSPPPTGYEQYF. The CDR3 DNA is TGTGCCAGCTCACCACCCCCGACAGGCTACGAGCAGTACTTC.